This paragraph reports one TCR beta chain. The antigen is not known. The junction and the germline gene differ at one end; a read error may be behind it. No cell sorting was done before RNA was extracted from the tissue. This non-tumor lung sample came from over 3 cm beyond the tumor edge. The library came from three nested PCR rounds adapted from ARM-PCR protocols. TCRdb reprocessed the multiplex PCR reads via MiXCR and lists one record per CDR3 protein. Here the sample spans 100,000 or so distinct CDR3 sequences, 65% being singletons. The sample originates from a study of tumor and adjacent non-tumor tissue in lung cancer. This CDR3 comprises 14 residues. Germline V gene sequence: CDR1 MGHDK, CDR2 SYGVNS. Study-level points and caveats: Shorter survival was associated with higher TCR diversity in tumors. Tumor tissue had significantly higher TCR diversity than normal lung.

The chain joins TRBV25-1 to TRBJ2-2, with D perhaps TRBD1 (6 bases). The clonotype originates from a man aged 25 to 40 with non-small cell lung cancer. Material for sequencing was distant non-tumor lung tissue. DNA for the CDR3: TGTGCCAGCAGTCCCTACAGGGACACCGGTGAGCTGTTTTTT. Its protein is CASSPYRDTGELFF.